A selection of T cell receptor beta chains follows, all from one sample in a study of blood T cell repertoires in COVID-19. Method: immunoSEQ multiplex PCR; TCRdb's copy keeps in-frame clones and lacks some. The sample lists tens of thousands of clones, approximately 85% occurring once. Specimen: peripheral blood. The source of these receptors is a human donor in a cohort sampled during active COVID-19. Each CDR3 is given with its conserved first and last residue. D genes are given only for firm matches. The size of a clone is reported for some rows only, either as once, few or many, or as a class for expanded clones.

size: NA
V: TRBV6-1
J: TRBJ1-2
D: NA
DNA: TGTGCCAGCAGTGATTCACGGAGCTATGGCTACACCTTC
CDR3: CASSDSRSYGYTF

size: few
V: TRBV27
J: TRBJ1-1
D: NA
DNA: TGTGCCAGCAGTTTACGGGTCTCGAACACTGAAGCTTTCTTT
CDR3: CASSLRVSNTEAFF

size: NA
V: TRBV7-9
J: TRBJ1-1
D: NA
DNA: TGTGCCAGCAGCTTAACAGCGAACACTGAAGCTTTCTTT
CDR3: CASSLTANTEAFF

size: NA
V: TRBV4-1
J: TRBJ2-5
D: NA
DNA: TGCGCCAGCAGCCAAGTCCAGCGAGAGACCCAGTACTTC
CDR3: CASSQVQRETQYF

size: NA
V: TRBV11-1
J: TRBJ2-7
D: NA
DNA: TGTGCCAGCAGCTTATCTGGCAATCAAGTATACGAGCAGTACTTC
CDR3: CASSLSGNQVYEQYF

size: NA
V: TRBV29-1
J: TRBJ2-2
D: TRBD1
DNA: TGCAGCGTTGGAAGAACAGGGGACACCGGGGAGCTGTTTTTT
CDR3: CSVGRTGDTGELFF

size: NA
V: TRBV19
J: TRBJ1-4
D: NA
DNA: TGTGCCAGTAGTATGGGTGTGGAGGAAAAACTGTTTTTT
CDR3: CASSMGVEEKLFF

size: NA
V: TRBV5-5
J: TRBJ1-1
D: TRBD1
DNA: TGTGCCAGCAGCTTTGACAGGGCGAACACTGAAGCTTTCTTT
CDR3: CASSFDRANTEAFF

size: NA
V: TRBV19
J: TRBJ1-5
D: TRBD1
DNA: TGTGCCAGTAGTATTGGGGACAGTAACTTTTATAGCAATCAGCCCCAGCATTTT
CDR3: CASSIGDSNFYSNQPQHF

size: NA
V: TRBV6-5
J: TRBJ2-1
D: NA
DNA: TGTGCCAGCAGCGGATCGCAGGGCCATGAGCAGTTCTTC
CDR3: CASSGSQGHEQFF

size: NA
V: TRBV5-1
J: TRBJ2-3
D: TRBD2
DNA: TGCGCCAGCAGCTTCGGGACTAGCTATGAGTATTTT
CDR3: CASSFGTSYEYF

size: once
V: TRBV5-8
J: TRBJ2-3
D: NA
DNA: TGTGCCAGCTGGGACTTTAGCACAGATACGCAGTATTTT
CDR3: CASWDFSTDTQYF

size: NA
V: TRBV21-1
J: TRBJ1-4
D: NA
DNA: TGTGCCAGCAGCAAAGAGGGGTGGGGGGGCCCCCGGAATGAAAAACTGTTTTTT
CDR3: CASSKEGWGGPRNEKLFF

size: NA
V: TRBV7-9
J: TRBJ2-3
D: TRBD1
DNA: TGTGCCAGCAGCCTTGGGACAGGTGGCGCAGATACGCAGTATTTT
CDR3: CASSLGTGGADTQYF

size: NA
V: TRBV7-3
J: TRBJ2-1
D: TRBD1
DNA: TGTGCCAGCAGTCTAACCGGGACAGGCTACAATGAGCAGTTCTTC
CDR3: CASSLTGTGYNEQFF

size: NA
V: TRBV9
J: TRBJ2-5
D: TRBD1
DNA: TGTGCCAGCAGCGTGGGACAGCAAGAGACCCAGTACTTC
CDR3: CASSVGQQETQYF

size: NA
V: TRBV5-1
J: TRBJ1-5
D: NA
DNA: TGCGCCAGCAGCTTGGAACAGAATCAGCCCCAGCATTTT
CDR3: CASSLEQNQPQHF

size: NA
V: TRBV20-1
J: TRBJ2-3
D: TRBD2
DNA: TGCAGTGCTAGTTGGACTAGCGTTTTTCAGTATTTT
CDR3: CSASWTSVFQYF

size: NA
V: TRBV6-5
J: TRBJ1-4
D: NA
DNA: TGTGCCAGCAGGACAACAAGGAATGAAAAACTGTTTTTT
CDR3: CASRTTRNEKLFF

size: NA
V: TRBV25-1
J: TRBJ2-3
D: TRBD2
DNA: TGTGCCAGCAGTGGCCATGGGGACGCGGGAGGCACAGATACGCAGTATTTT
CDR3: CASSGHGDAGGTDTQYF